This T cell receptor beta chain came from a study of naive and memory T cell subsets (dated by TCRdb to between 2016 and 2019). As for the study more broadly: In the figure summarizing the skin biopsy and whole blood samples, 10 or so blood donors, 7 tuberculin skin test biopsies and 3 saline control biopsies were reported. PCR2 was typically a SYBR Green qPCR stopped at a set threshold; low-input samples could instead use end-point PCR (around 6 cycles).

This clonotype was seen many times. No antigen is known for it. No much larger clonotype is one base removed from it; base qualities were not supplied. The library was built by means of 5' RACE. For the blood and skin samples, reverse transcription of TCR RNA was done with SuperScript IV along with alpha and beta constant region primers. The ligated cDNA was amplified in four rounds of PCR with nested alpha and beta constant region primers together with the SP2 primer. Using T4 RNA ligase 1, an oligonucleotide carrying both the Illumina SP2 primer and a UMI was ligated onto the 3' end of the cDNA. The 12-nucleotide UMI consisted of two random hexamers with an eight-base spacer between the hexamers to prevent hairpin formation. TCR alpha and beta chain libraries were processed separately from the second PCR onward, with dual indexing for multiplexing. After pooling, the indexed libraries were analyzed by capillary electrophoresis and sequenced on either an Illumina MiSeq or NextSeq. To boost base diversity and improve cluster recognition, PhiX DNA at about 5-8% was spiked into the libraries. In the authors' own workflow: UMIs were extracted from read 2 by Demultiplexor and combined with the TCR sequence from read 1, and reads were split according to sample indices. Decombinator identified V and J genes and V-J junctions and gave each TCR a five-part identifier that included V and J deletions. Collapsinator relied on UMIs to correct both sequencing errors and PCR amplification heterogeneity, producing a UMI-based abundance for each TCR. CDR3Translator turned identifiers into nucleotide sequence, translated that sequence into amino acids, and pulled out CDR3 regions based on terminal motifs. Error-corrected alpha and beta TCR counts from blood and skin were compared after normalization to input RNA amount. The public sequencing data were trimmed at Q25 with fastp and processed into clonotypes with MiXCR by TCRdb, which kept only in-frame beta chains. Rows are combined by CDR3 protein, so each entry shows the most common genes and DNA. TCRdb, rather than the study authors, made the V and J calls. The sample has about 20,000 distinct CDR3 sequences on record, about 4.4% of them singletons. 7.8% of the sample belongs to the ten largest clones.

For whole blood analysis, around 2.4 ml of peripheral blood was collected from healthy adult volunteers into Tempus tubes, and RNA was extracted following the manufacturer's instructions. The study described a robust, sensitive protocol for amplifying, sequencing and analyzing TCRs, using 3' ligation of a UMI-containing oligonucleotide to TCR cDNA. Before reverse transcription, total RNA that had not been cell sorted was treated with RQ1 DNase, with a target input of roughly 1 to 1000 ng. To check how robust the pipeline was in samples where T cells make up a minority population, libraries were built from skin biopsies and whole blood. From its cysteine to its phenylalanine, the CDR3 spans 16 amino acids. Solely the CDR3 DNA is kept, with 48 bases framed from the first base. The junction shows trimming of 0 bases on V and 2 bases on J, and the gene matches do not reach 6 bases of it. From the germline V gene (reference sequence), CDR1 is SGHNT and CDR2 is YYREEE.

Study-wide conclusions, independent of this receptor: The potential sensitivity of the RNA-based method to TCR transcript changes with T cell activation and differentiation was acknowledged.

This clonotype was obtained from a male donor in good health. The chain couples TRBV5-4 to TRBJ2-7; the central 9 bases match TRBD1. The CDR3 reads CASSLGGQGRPYEQYF. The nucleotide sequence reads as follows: TGTGCCAGCAGCTTGGGGGGACAGGGCCGACCCTACGAGCAGTACTTC.